The 31 T cell receptor beta chains in this list originate from one sample, sequenced in a study of T cell responses to AZD1222 COVID-19 vaccine. Clones were sequenced by immunoSEQ multiplex PCR, and TCRdb holds only the in-frame ones, with some missing. The repertoire holds some 100,000 clones, around 84% seen once, with around 17% in the top ten. The sequencing here drew on peripheral blood, taken 28 days after the second AZD1222 dose. The receptors shown here come from an adult who received the AZD1222 COVID-19 vaccine.

Written as DNA, the CDR3 is TGTGCCAGCAGCCCTCTCGGGGCAGGCTATGGCTACACCTTC. Amino acid sequence: CASSPLGAGYGYTF. The V gene is TRBV5-8, the J gene TRBJ1-2; D is perhaps TRBD1 (5 bases). V was cut by 4 bases and J by 4 bases, with 14 bases left in between. Germline-derived CDR1 and CDR2 are SGHTS and YDEGEE. There are 14 residues in the CDR3.

V is TRBV29-1 and J is TRBJ2-4, with D possibly being TRBD2 (6 bases). Per germline, CDR1 SQVTM and CDR2 ANQGSEA. The CDR3 extends over 15 amino acids. Trimming cost V 1 base and J 6 bases, with 16 bases left between them. The CDR3 loop is CSVEGVRGVGNIQYF. In nucleotides, the CDR3 is TGCAGCGTTGAAGGGGTGCGGGGCGTGGGAAACATTCAGTACTTC.

The chain has TRBV9 and TRBJ1-3; 7 bases align to TRBD1. CDR1 is SGDLS, CDR2 YYNGEE, per germline. V lost 5 bases and J lost 4; bases outside the gene matches: 9. This CDR3 has 15 residues. The CDR3 nucleotides read TGTGCCAGCAGGGACTATAGGGGGCTAGGAAACACCATATATTTT. Amino acids: CASRDYRGLGNTIYF.

The CDR3 reads CAISDGGNEQYF. In DNA form, the CDR3 reads TGTGCCATCAGCGACGGGGGTAACGAGCAGTACTTC. The J gene is TRBJ2-7, the V gene TRBV10-3; TRBD2 might be the D (6 bases). The CDR3 is 12 residues long. With 6 bases removed from V and 5 bases from J, the gap between germline ends came to 11 bases. CDR1 is ENHRY, CDR2 SYGVKD, per germline.

This chain joins TRBV7-9 and TRBJ2-5; D gene ambiguous. In germline, CDR1 is SEHNR, CDR2 FQNEAQ (reference sequence). The V and J ends lost 5 bases and 1 base respectively, with 8 bases between them. CDR3 length: 13 amino acids. The CDR3 is CASSPGIQETQYF. The CDR3 region has the DNA TGTGCCAGCAGCCCCGGAATCCAAGAGACCCAGTACTTC.

The genes are TRBV7-2 and TRBJ2-1, with 10 bases that match TRBD1. CDR3 size: 15 residues. After removal of 7 bases from V and 10 bases from J, the junction contained 13 bases not matched to a gene. Looked up from germline, CDR1 is SGHTA and CDR2 is FQGNSA. The CDR3 protein is CASIYSGTGANEQFF. The CDR3 DNA follows: TGTGCCAGCATCTATTCCGGGACAGGGGCTAACGAGCAGTTCTTC.

The chain is built from TRBV9 and TRBJ2-3; 7 nucleotides agree with TRBD2. There are 16 residues in the CDR3. The ends lost 0 bases at V and 3 bases at J; junction bases unmatched: 7. The V gene's germline CDR1 is SGDLS and CDR2 YYNGEE. CDR3 region: CASSVDLAEPTDTQYF. DNA of the CDR3: TGTGCCAGCAGCGTAGATCTAGCGGAACCTACAGATACGCAGTATTTT.

The J gene is TRBJ2-5, the V gene TRBV5-4; TRBD2 agrees at 11 bases. Germline trimming cut 3 bases from V and 2 bases from J; bases unmatched to any gene: 3. The germline CDR1 and CDR2 sequences are SGHNT and YYREEE (reference sequence). The length of the CDR3 is 15 residues. CDR3 sequence (DNA): TGTGCCAGCAGCTGGGGACTAGCGGTTCAAGAGACCCAGTACTTC. Translated: CASSWGLAVQETQYF. Complete variable domain (other parts from reference TRBV5-4 and TRBJ2-5): ETGVTQSPTHLIKTRGQQVTLRCSSQSGHNTVSWYQQALGQGPQFIFQYYREEENGRGNFPPRFSGLQFPNYSSELNVNALELDDSALYLCASSWGLAVQETQYFGPGTRLLVL.

This chain connects TRBV27 to TRBJ2-2, with D perhaps matching TRBD1 or TRBD2 (6 bases each). The V gene lost 4 bases and the J gene lost 1 base, with 13 bases spanning the gap. The CDR3 has 16 amino acids. Germline CDR1 MNHEY, CDR2 SMNVEV (reference sequence). The CDR3 is CASSWWGAGNTGELFF. In nucleotides, the CDR3 is TGTGCCAGCAGTTGGTGGGGGGCCGGGAACACCGGGGAGCTGTTTTTT.

The CDR3 coding sequence is TGCGCCAGCAGCCTATCTAGGGGTGAGCAGTTCTTC. Its translation: CASSLSRGEQFF. The gene calls are TRBV4-1 and TRBJ2-1; possibly TRBD1 for D (5 bases). V was clipped by 4 bases and J by 9 bases, with 10 bases between them. This CDR3 contains 12 residues. CDR1 is MGHRA and CDR2 is YSYEKL in the germline V gene.

This chain links TRBV19 with TRBJ2-3, with D perhaps matching TRBD2 (6 bases). Germline assignment: CDR1 LNHDA and CDR2 SQIVND (reference sequence). Trimming removed 3 bases from V and 4 bases from J, with 11 bases in between. The CDR3 has 14 residues. The CDR3 DNA reads as TGTGCCAGTAGTATTCTCGCGGGGTCAGATACGCAGTATTTT. It is translated as CASSILAGSDTQYF.

The J gene is TRBJ2-5, the V gene TRBV7-9; either TRBD1 or TRBD2 may fit D (5 bases each). V was trimmed by 6 bases and J by 5 bases, leaving 16 bases between them. Germline V gene sequence: CDR1 SEHNR, CDR2 FQNEAQ (reference sequence). This CDR3 region has 14 residues. For the CDR3, the DNA is TGTGCCAGCAGTCCGACCGGGGACGGGGAGACCCAGTACTTC. The encoded protein is CASSPTGDGETQYF. The variable domain in full, completed from reference TRBV7-9 and TRBJ2-5, reads DTGVSQNPRHKITKRGQNVTFRCDPISEHNRLYWYRQTLGQGPEFLTYFQNEAQLEKSRLLSDRFSAERPKGSFSTLEIQRTEQGDSAMYLCASSPTGDGETQYFGPGTRLLVL.

The V call is TRBV11-2, the J call TRBJ2-7; D possibly corresponds to TRBD2 (6 bases). CDR1 and CDR2 from the germline V gene are SGHAT and FQNNGV. Trimming took 4 bases from V and 2 from J, leaving 12 bases between them. The CDR3 is 14 residues long. CDR3 protein: CASSSLGGAYEQYF. Written as DNA, the CDR3 is TGTGCCAGCAGCTCCCTCGGCGGGGCCTACGAGCAGTACTTC.

The chain couples TRBV27 to TRBJ1-2; D is ambiguous. Trimming took 5 bases from V and 3 from J, leaving 10 bases between them. CDR3 length: 13 residues. Germline CDR1 and CDR2: MNHEY and SMNVEV (reference sequence). This CDR3 is CASSMEGDYGYTF. The DNA of the CDR3 is TGTGCCAGCAGTATGGAGGGTGACTATGGCTACACCTTC.

The chain carries TRBV7-3 and TRBJ1-6; D is unresolved. Between the trimmed V and J ends, which lost 0 bases and 8 bases, there was a span of 5 bases. The CDR3 runs 13 residues. Germline CDR1 reads SGHTA; CDR2 reads FQGTGA. Here the CDR3 DNA reads TGTGCCAGCAGCTTAACAGCCGATTCACCCCTCCACTTT. It translates to CASSLTADSPLHF.

The chain recombines TRBV15 with TRBJ2-7; TRBD2 aligns across 11 bases. With 0 bases clipped from V and 4 bases from J, the junction kept 5 bases outside the gene matches. CDR1 and CDR2 (germline): LNHNV, YYDKDF (reference sequence). The CDR3 runs 16 residues. The CDR3 coding sequence is TGTGCCACCAGCAGAGATTCCCTAGCGGGAGGTTACGAGCAGTACTTC. As protein: CATSRDSLAGGYEQYF.

This clone came up once. This chain uses TRBV24-1 with TRBJ2-3; 7 positions match TRBD2. The V segment lost 4 bases and the J segment 0 bases; nucleotides outside the gene matches: 6. Germline lookup yields CDR1 KGHDR and CDR2 SFDVKD. The CDR3 is 16 amino acids. The CDR3 DNA is TGTGCCACCAGTGAACCCACTAGCGTAAGCACAGATACGCAGTATTTT. Its translation is CATSEPTSVSTDTQYF.

The chain is built from TRBV4-1 and TRBJ2-2; a possible D gene is TRBD1 (6 bases). Germline CDR1 is MGHRA and CDR2 is YSYEKL. Trimming removed 1 base from V and 2 bases from J, with 8 bases in between. This CDR3 has 15 amino acids. The CDR3 region is CASSQAGVNTGELFF. CDR3 bases: TGCGCCAGCAGCCAAGCAGGGGTTAACACCGGGGAGCTGTTTTTT.

V usage is TRBV7-2 and J usage is TRBJ2-7; possibly TRBD2 for D (7 bases). Germline V gene sequence: CDR1 SGHTA, CDR2 FQGNSA. CDR3 size: 13 residues. V was pared by 6 bases and J by 4 bases, with 13 bases between. The CDR3 reads CASRGGASYEQYF. DNA of the CDR3: TGTGCCAGCAGAGGGGGGGCTTCGTACGAGCAGTACTTC. Full variable domain (remainder filled in from reference TRBV7-2 and TRBJ2-7): GAGVSQSPSNKVTEKGKDVELRCDPISGHTALYWYRQSLGQGLEFLIYFQGNSAPDKSGLPSDRFSAERTGGSVSTLTIQRTQQEDSAVYLCASRGGASYEQYFGPGTRLTVT.

The V and J genes are TRBV28 and TRBJ2-7; TRBD1 agrees at 11 bases. There are 15 residues in the CDR3. Trimming cost V 4 bases and J 4 bases; bases outside gene matches: 6. The germline V gene encodes CDR1 MDHEN and CDR2 SYDVKM. The CDR3 coding sequence is TGTGCCAGCAGTTCGACCGGGACAGGGGGGTACGAGCAGTACTTC. Amino acids: CASSSTGTGGYEQYF.

The rearrangement uses TRBV28 and TRBJ1-3; D unresolved. The V end was cut by 5 bases, the J end by 2 bases, with 13 bases between. Germline CDR1 and CDR2: MDHEN and SYDVKM. CDR3 length equals 15 residues. CDR3 sequence (DNA): TGTGCCAGCAGTCCTCGGCAGCTTACTGGAAACACCATATATTTT. Residues: CASSPRQLTGNTIYF.

The chain joins TRBV28 to TRBJ1-1; D remains ambiguous. The CDR3 contains 14 residues. Germline CDR1 is MDHEN and CDR2 is SYDVKM. V dropped 8 bases and J dropped 4 bases, with 17 bases sitting between them. The CDR3 DNA reads as TGTGCCAGCCTACGGCCCCAGGTGGGCACTGAAGCTTTCTTT. Translation gives CASLRPQVGTEAFF.

The CDR3, as DNA: TGCGCCAGCAGCCCGGGGACAGCCCAAGAGACCCAGTACTTC. This sequence encodes CASSPGTAQETQYF. This sequence joins TRBV5-1 and TRBJ2-5, with 7 bases matching TRBD1. Trimming cost V 4 bases and J 1 base; bases outside gene matches: 4. This CDR3 comprises 14 residues. Germline V lookup: CDR1 SGHRS, CDR2 YFSETQ. Together with reference TRBV5-1 and TRBJ2-5, the CDR3 gives the full variable domain: KAGVTQTPRYLIKTRGQQVTLSCSPISGHRSVSWYQQTPGQGLQFLFEYFSETQRNKGNFPGRFSGRQFSNSRSEMNVSTLELGDSALYLCASSPGTAQETQYFGPGTRLLVL.

V gene TRBV5-7 combines with J gene TRBJ2-3, with D unclear. TRBV5-7 is marked as an open reading frame, function uncertain. Trimming left V 2 bases short and J 2 bases short, with 12 bases between. CDR3 size: 15 residues. The CDR3 loop is CASSLRQESTDTQYF. The CDR3 DNA follows: TGTGCCAGCAGCTTAAGACAAGAATCCACAGATACGCAGTATTTT.

A single count supports this clone. The CDR3 loop is CASSLVRGSATEAFF. CDR3 in DNA: TGTGCCAGCAGCTTAGTACGGGGCAGTGCCACTGAAGCTTTCTTT. This rearrangement joins TRBV11-2 to TRBJ1-1; maybe TRBD1 (5 bases). The length of the CDR3 is 15 residues. V was pared by 1 base and J by 4 bases, with 13 bases between. From germline, CDR1 is SGHAT and CDR2 FQNNGV.

This chain uses TRBV6-1 with TRBJ2-2; no clear D. The CDR3 contains 13 residues. The germline V gene has CDR1 MNHNS and CDR2 SASEGT. The V and J ends lost 2 bases and 5 bases respectively, with 6 bases between them. Here the CDR3 reads CASSESETGELFF. As DNA, the CDR3 is TGTGCCAGCAGTGAATCGGAGACCGGGGAGCTGTTTTTT.

Here the CDR3 DNA reads TGTGCCAGCAGCGAAGGGACAGGCGGCAGCTCCTACGAGCAGTACTTC. The encoded protein is CASSEGTGGSSYEQYF. This rearrangement joins TRBV7-2 to TRBJ2-7; 8 bases are shared with TRBD1. Unmatched junction bases numbered 9, after V lost 5 bases and J lost 0 bases. Germline CDR1 reads SGHTA; CDR2 reads FQGNSA. The CDR3 is made up of 16 amino acids.

A few counts support this clone. V is TRBV25-1 and J is TRBJ2-6; D uncertain. The V and J ends lost 3 bases and 4 bases respectively, with 7 bases between them. CDR1 and CDR2 (germline): MGHDK, SYGVNS. This CDR3 is 14 amino acids long. The CDR3 sequence: CASSDGVGANVLTF. CDR3 sequence (DNA): TGTGCCAGCAGTGATGGGGTAGGGGCCAACGTCCTGACTTTC.

This chain uses TRBV6-5 with TRBJ1-3; tentatively, D is TRBD1 (6 bases). Trimming pared 6 bases from V and 2 bases from J, leaving 11 bases between. Germline V gene lookup returns CDR1 MNHEY and CDR2 SVGAGI. The length of the CDR3 is 14 residues. The CDR3 DNA follows: TGTGCCAGCAGACTGGGGGCGACTGGAAACACCATATATTTT. It specifies CASRLGATGNTIYF.

The J gene is TRBJ2-6, the V gene TRBV7-6; unclear D gene. CDR1 and CDR2 from the germline V gene are SGHVS and FNYEAQ. This CDR3 region has 14 residues. V dropped 1 base and J dropped 2 bases, with 3 bases sitting between them. CDR3 coding DNA: TGTGCCAGCAGCTTAGTTCCTGGGGCCAACGTCCTGACTTTC. It is translated as CASSLVPGANVLTF. The full variable domain, its missing parts supplied by reference TRBV7-6 and TRBJ2-6, is GAGVSQSPRYKVTKRGQDVALRCDPISGHVSLYWYRQALGQGPEFLTYFNYEAQQDKSGLPNDRFSAERPEGSISTLTIQRTEQRDSAMYRCASSLVPGANVLTFGAGSRLTVL.

The J gene is TRBJ1-6, the V gene TRBV5-1; D is uncertain. The germline V gene encodes CDR1 SGHRS and CDR2 YFSETQ. Trimming pared 1 base from V and 0 bases from J, leaving 17 bases between. The CDR3 contains 19 residues. The CDR3 DNA reads as TGCGCCAGCAGCTTGCGTATCCAGAGTAAGAGCTCCTATAATTCACCCCTCCACTTT. Translated, it gives CASSLRIQSKSSYNSPLHF.